The source of this T cell receptor beta chain is a study of shared clonotypes between healthy human individuals. Per the germline V gene, CDR1 is MDHEN and CDR2 is SYDVKM. With 6 bases clipped from V and 8 bases from J, the junction kept 3 bases outside the gene matches. This CDR3 is 11 amino acids long. The data were produced by immunoSEQ multiplex PCR, yet TCRdb's version contains in-frame clones alone and is incomplete. Of about 1.5 million clones listed, over 95% are singletons. The gene calls are TRBV28 and TRBJ1-1; 7 nucleotides line up with TRBD1. Sequences were obtained from naive CD4+ T cells sorted from blood. Indicated subset: CD45RA+ positively selected. This TCR came from a man younger than 45 in good health. For the CDR3, the DNA is TGTGCCAGCAGACGACAGGGAGAAGCTTTCTTT. This translates into CASRRQGEAFF.